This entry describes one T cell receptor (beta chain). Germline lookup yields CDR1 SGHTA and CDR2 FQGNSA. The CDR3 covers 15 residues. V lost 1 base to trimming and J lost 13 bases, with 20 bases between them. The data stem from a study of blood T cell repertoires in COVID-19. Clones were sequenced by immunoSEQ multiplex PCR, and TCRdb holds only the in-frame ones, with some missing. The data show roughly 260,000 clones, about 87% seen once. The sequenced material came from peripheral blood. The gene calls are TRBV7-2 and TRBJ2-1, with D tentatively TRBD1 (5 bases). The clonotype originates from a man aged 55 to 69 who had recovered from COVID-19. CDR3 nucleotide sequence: TGTGCCAGCAGCTTAGGGCAGGGCCCGCTGCGTGAACAGTTCTTC. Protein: CASSLGQGPLREQFF.